The 32 T cell receptor beta chains presented below share a single source sample, sequenced in a study of T cell responses to AZD1222 COVID-19 vaccine. TCRdb's copy holds only in-frame clones and misses some; the assay was immunoSEQ multiplex PCR. The table lists about 84,000 clones, just over 85% of them singletons. The source material was peripheral blood, sampled 28 days after the second AZD1222 dose. The receptors were gathered from an adult who received the AZD1222 COVID-19 vaccine.

The chain employs TRBV12-5 and TRBJ2-5, with D perhaps matching TRBD1 (6 bases). Germline CDR1 reads LGHNT; CDR2 reads FRNRAP. The CDR3 contains 13 residues. V was cut by 6 bases and J by 2 bases, with 10 bases left in between. CDR3 in DNA: TGTGCTAGTGGGGACAGCAATCAAGAGACCCAGTACTTC. It specifies CASGDSNQETQYF. Combining the CDR3 with reference TRBV12-5 and TRBJ2-5 gives the whole variable domain DARVTQTPRHKVTEMGQEVTMRCQPILGHNTVFWYRQTMMQGLELLAYFRNRAPLDDSGMPKDRFSAEMPDATLATLKIQPSEPRDSAVYFCASGDSNQETQYFGPGTRLLVL.

The chain combines TRBV6-5 with TRBJ1-3; tentative D call: TRBD1 (5 bases). CDR3 length: 16 residues. Germline V gene lookup returns CDR1 MNHEY and CDR2 SVGAGI. The V end lost 0 bases, the J end lost 0 bases, and 9 bases lay between the germline ends. CDR3 sequence (DNA): TGTGCCAGCAGTTACTCGCTCGGGGGCTCTGGAAACACCATATATTTT. It translates to CASSYSLGGSGNTIYF.

V is TRBV7-2 and J is TRBJ2-1; perhaps TRBD2 as D (5 bases). V was trimmed by 3 bases and J by 2 bases, leaving 8 bases between them. The CDR3 is 14 residues long. Germline assignment: CDR1 SGHTA and CDR2 FQGNSA. The CDR3 sequence: CASSLYGAYNEQFF. CDR3 DNA: TGTGCCAGCAGCTTGTACGGGGCCTACAATGAGCAGTTCTTC.

This clone showed up just once. J is TRBJ2-4 and V is TRBV4-1, with 9 bases aligning to TRBD1. The junction had 16 bases not matched to a gene; V was cut back by 0 bases and J by 1 base. This CDR3 region has 21 residues. The germline V gene has CDR1 MGHRA and CDR2 YSYEKL. DNA of the CDR3: TGCGCCAGCAGCCAAGATCCTAACAGGGGGCTAATGACGGGGGCCAAAAACATTCAGTACTTC. Translating gives CASSQDPNRGLMTGAKNIQYF.

The chain joins TRBV3-1 (or the pseudogene TRBV3-2) to TRBJ2-3; 13 bases match TRBD2. Per germline, CDR1 LGHDT and CDR2 YNNKEL (reference sequence). Germline trimming cut 4 bases from V and 5 bases from J; bases unmatched to any gene: 6. This CDR3 spans 16 amino acids. The CDR3 region has the DNA TGTGCCAGCAGCCCCGGACTAGCGGGAGAAGTAGATACGCAGTATTTT. Its protein product is CASSPGLAGEVDTQYF.

This rearrangement joins TRBV6-2 or TRBV6-3 to TRBJ2-7; tentative D call: TRBD2 (5 bases). CDR3 length: 11 amino acids. V was shortened by 5 bases and J by 6 bases, with 8 bases between the two germline ends. Germline CDR1 reads MNHEY; CDR2 reads SVGEGT. The CDR3 loop is CASSLEVEQYF. CDR3 coding DNA: TGTGCCAGCAGTCTGGAGGTCGAGCAGTACTTC.

The chain combines TRBV3-1 (or the pseudogene TRBV3-2) with TRBJ2-1; 10 bases map to TRBD2. The CDR3 covers 15 residues. Germline values: CDR1 LGHDT, CDR2 YNNKEL (reference sequence). Unmatched junction bases numbered 3, after V lost 4 bases and J lost 3 bases. The CDR3, as DNA: TGTGCCAGCAGCCCCACTAGCGGGATCTACAATGAGCAGTTCTTC. Protein sequence: CASSPTSGIYNEQFF.

The rearrangement uses TRBV2 and TRBJ1-6; the D gene is possibly TRBD1 (5 bases). The V gene's germline CDR1 is SNHLY and CDR2 FYNNEI. The CDR3 has 15 amino acids. V was cut by 6 bases and J by 5 bases, with 14 bases left in between. In DNA form, the CDR3 reads TGTGCCAGCAGCAGGGAGGCTCCGGATAATTCACCCCTCCACTTT. Its translation is CASSREAPDNSPLHF.

The chain has TRBV18 and TRBJ1-5, with D unclear. This CDR3 has 16 amino acids. Germline V gene sequence: CDR1 KGHSH, CDR2 LQKENI. The V gene lost 1 base and the J gene lost 0 bases, with 10 bases spanning the gap. CDR3 region: CASSPQGAYSNQPQHF. For the CDR3, the DNA is TGTGCCAGCTCACCACAGGGTGCCTATAGCAATCAGCCCCAGCATTTT. Full variable domain (remainder filled in from reference TRBV18 and TRBJ1-5): NAGVMQNPRHLVRRRGQEARLRCSPMKGHSHVYWYRQLPEEGLKFMVYLQKENIIDESGMPKERFSAEFPKEGPSILRIQQVVRGDSAAYFCASSPQGAYSNQPQHFGDGTRLSIL.

The genes are TRBV28 and TRBJ2-3; a possible D gene is TRBD2 (6 bases). The V gene's germline CDR1 is MDHEN and CDR2 SYDVKM. Trimming removed 3 bases at V and 0 bases at J, with 13 bases between. The CDR3 contains 16 residues. CDR3 amino acids: CASSFFGAGSTDTQYF. The CDR3, as DNA: TGTGCCAGCAGTTTTTTCGGGGCGGGGAGCACAGATACGCAGTATTTT.

The CDR3 DNA reads TGTGCCAGCAGCTTGTCGCTGGTCACAGCCCTTGACGAGCAGTACTTC. Amino acids: CASSLSLVTALDEQYF. The chain recombines TRBV7-2 with TRBJ2-7; D gene uncertain. The V end was cut by 3 bases, the J end by 5 bases, with 20 bases between. The CDR3 loop spans 16 amino acids. The germline gives CDR1 SGHTA, CDR2 FQGNSA.

The gene calls are TRBV9 and TRBJ2-5; D is unclear. This CDR3 is built from 14 residues. V was shortened by 3 bases and J by 5 bases, with 14 bases between the two germline ends. The V gene's germline CDR1 is SGDLS and CDR2 YYNGEE. The CDR3 loop is CASSDDGPGETQYF. For the CDR3, the DNA is TGTGCCAGCAGCGACGACGGCCCCGGGGAGACCCAGTACTTC.

This clone has more than one count but fewer than ten. V gene TRBV2 combines with J gene TRBJ1-3, with TRBD1 as a possible D gene (6 bases). The CDR3 is made up of 15 amino acids. Germline assignment: CDR1 SNHLY and CDR2 FYNNEI. The germline V and J ends were trimmed by 5 bases and 0 bases, with 11 bases remaining between them. As DNA, the CDR3 is TGTGCCAGCAGTCGGGGGCCCGACTCTGGAAACACCATATATTTT. Translation: CASSRGPDSGNTIYF.

This clone came up a few times. This chain uses TRBV18 with TRBJ2-1; D is perhaps TRBD1 (6 bases). This CDR3 is 14 amino acids long. Per the germline V gene, CDR1 is KGHSH and CDR2 is LQKENI. Between the trimmed V and J ends, which lost 5 bases and 5 bases, there was a span of 13 bases. In DNA form, the CDR3 reads TGTGCCAGCTCATCATTCGGACAGAACAATGAGCAGTTCTTC. This translates into CASSSFGQNNEQFF.

This chain joins TRBV18 and TRBJ1-1, with D perhaps TRBD1 (5 bases). This CDR3 is 14 amino acids long. The V gene's germline CDR1 is KGHSH and CDR2 LQKENI. Trimming left V 3 bases short and J 11 bases short, with 19 bases between. CDR3 DNA: TGTGCCAGCTCACCCGACAGCCTAACTTCAGGTGCTTTCTTT. Translating gives CASSPDSLTSGAFF.

The chain couples TRBV5-6 to TRBJ2-3, with TRBD2 identical over 14 bases. CDR1 SGHDT and CDR2 YYEEEE come from the germline V gene. The CDR3 is 18 amino acids. V lost 3 bases and J lost 3; bases outside the gene matches: 9. Written as DNA, the CDR3 is TGTGCCAGCAGCTGGGGGGGACTAGCGGGAGTTGGGACAGATACGCAGTATTTT. Translation: CASSWGGLAGVGTDTQYF. Supplemented by reference TRBV5-6 and TRBJ2-3, the full variable domain reads DAGVTQSPTHLIKTRGQQVTLRCSPKSGHDTVSWYQQALGQGPQFIFQYYEEEERQRGNFPDRFSGHQFPNYSSELNVNALLLGDSALYLCASSWGGLAGVGTDTQYFGPGTRLTVL.

This clone showed up just once. This chain joins TRBV5-6 and TRBJ1-2; 10 nucleotides match TRBD1. Per germline, CDR1 SGHDT and CDR2 YYEEEE. Trimming took 7 bases from V and 7 from J; bases not matched to a gene: 7. This CDR3 comprises 13 residues. The CDR3 sequence: CASGPGTGAGYTF. The CDR3 bases are TGTGCCAGCGGCCCCGGGACAGGGGCTGGCTACACCTTC. Together with reference TRBV5-6 and TRBJ1-2, the CDR3 gives the full variable domain: DAGVTQSPTHLIKTRGQQVTLRCSPKSGHDTVSWYQQALGQGPQFIFQYYEEEERQRGNFPDRFSGHQFPNYSSELNVNALLLGDSALYLCASGPGTGAGYTFGSGTRLTVV.

In its sample, this clone was seen a few times. The V gene is TRBV11-1, the J gene TRBJ2-1; D is perhaps TRBD1 (5 bases). The CDR3 sequence is 14 residues long. CDR1 and CDR2 (germline): SGHAT, FQDESV (reference sequence). With 4 bases removed from V and 2 bases from J, the gap between germline ends came to 9 bases. DNA for the CDR3: TGTGCCAGCAGCTCCATGGGGCCCTACAATGAGCAGTTCTTC. Protein product: CASSSMGPYNEQFF. Full variable domain (outside the CDR3, taken from reference TRBV11-1 and TRBJ2-1): EAEVAQSPRYKITEKSQAVAFWCDPISGHATLYWYRQILGQGPELLVQFQDESVVDDSQLPKDRFSAERLKGVDSTLKIQPAELGDSAMYLCASSSMGPYNEQFFGPGTRLTVL.

The chain uses TRBV2 and TRBJ2-2; a possible D gene is TRBD2 (6 bases). The length of the CDR3 is 15 residues. Trimming stripped 6 bases from V and 2 bases from J, with 13 bases between. Germline V lookup: CDR1 SNHLY, CDR2 FYNNEI. CDR3 sequence reads: CASSRDSLNTGELFF. In DNA, the CDR3 is TGTGCCAGCAGCCGGGACTCGCTAAACACCGGGGAGCTGTTTTTT.

The rearrangement uses TRBV5-6 and TRBJ2-1; D tentatively reads TRBD1 or TRBD2 (5 bases each). V lost 1 base and J 0 bases, leaving 11 bases between the germline ends. Germline lookup yields CDR1 SGHDT and CDR2 YYEEEE. The CDR3 totals 16 residues. CDR3 sequence (DNA): TGTGCCAGCAGCTTGTGGGGGTCCCTCTCCTACAATGAGCAGTTCTTC. It translates to CASSLWGSLSYNEQFF.

This chain connects TRBV6-5 to TRBJ1-1; tentatively, D is TRBD1 (6 bases). Trimming removed 0 bases at V and 5 bases at J, with 16 bases between. Germline CDR1 MNHEY, CDR2 SVGAGI. The CDR3 has 16 residues. CDR3 sequence reads: CASSYSNLGGWTEAFF. The CDR3, as DNA: TGTGCCAGCAGTTACTCGAACCTGGGGGGCTGGACTGAAGCTTTCTTT.

The V gene is TRBV7-2, the J gene TRBJ1-2; possible D gene TRBD1, 6 bases. The CDR3 is 16 amino acids. Germline lookup yields CDR1 SGHTA and CDR2 FQGNSA. The V and J ends lost 2 bases and 4 bases respectively, with 17 bases between them. CDR3 nucleotide sequence: TGTGCCAGCAGCTTACCCGGCCGGACAGAGTCCTATGGCTACACCTTC. Translating gives CASSLPGRTESYGYTF.

The chain uses TRBV4-2 and TRBJ1-1, with D perhaps matching TRBD1 (5 bases). The V end lost 3 bases, the J end lost 1 base, and 15 bases lay between the germline ends. Germline CDR1 and CDR2: LGHNA and YNFKEQ. This CDR3 is 16 amino acids long. This chain's CDR3 is CASSHPSAGGNTEAFF. CDR3 DNA sequence: TGTGCCAGCAGCCATCCCTCGGCGGGGGGGAACACTGAAGCTTTCTTT.

The V and J genes are TRBV7-2 and TRBJ2-7; a weak D match, TRBD2 (7 bases). The germline V gene encodes CDR1 SGHTA and CDR2 FQGNSA. The V end was cut by 5 bases, the J end by 2 bases, with 16 bases between. The CDR3 loop spans 15 amino acids. The CDR3: CASSRGALVAYEQYF. The DNA for the CDR3 is TGTGCCAGCAGCCGGGGGGCCTTGGTGGCCTACGAGCAGTACTTC.

This clone appeared a few times. The chain is built from TRBV27 and TRBJ1-1; no clear D gene. Germline CDR1 and CDR2: MNHEY and SMNVEV (reference sequence). The CDR3 is 13 amino acids. V was clipped by 1 base and J by 1 base, with 4 bases between them. The CDR3 sequence: CASSLWRNTEAFF. The DNA of the CDR3 is TGTGCCAGCAGTTTATGGAGGAACACTGAAGCTTTCTTT.

The CDR3 bases are TGCAGCGTTGTGTTAGCGGGAGGCTTTTTTAGCGGCGATACGCAGTATTTT. This gives the protein CSVVLAGGFFSGDTQYF. This rearrangement joins TRBV29-1 to TRBJ2-3; 10 nucleotides agree with TRBD2. V dropped 4 bases and J dropped 6; count of bases not matched to a gene: 16. CDR1 is SQVTM, CDR2 ANQGSEA, per germline. The CDR3 is 17 amino acids.

J is TRBJ2-5 and V is TRBV7-2; 7 bases agree with TRBD2. This CDR3 is built from 16 residues. Germline V gives CDR1 SGHTA, CDR2 FQGNSA. V trimming: 1 base; J trimming: 2 bases; junction bases outside the gene matches: 7. The CDR3 is CASSLGGAGLQETQYF. As DNA, the CDR3 is TGTGCCAGCAGCTTAGGGGGAGCGGGACTACAAGAGACCCAGTACTTC.

The gene calls are TRBV5-1 and TRBJ2-2; D not certain. The CDR3 runs to 18 residues. V gave up 2 bases and J gave up 4 bases, with 21 bases separating them. Germline CDR1 reads SGHRS; CDR2 reads YFSETQ. CDR3 DNA sequence: TGCGCCAGCAGCTTCCCCGCTGGGTGGCAAATGGGCACCGGGGAGCTGTTTTTT. Translating it yields CASSFPAGWQMGTGELFF.

This clone has only one observation. The chain links TRBV6-6 to TRBJ2-1; a weak D match, TRBD2 (7 bases). There are 16 residues in the CDR3. Germline V lookup: CDR1 MNHNY, CDR2 SVGAGI (reference sequence). Trimming pared 6 bases from V and 5 bases from J, leaving 20 bases between. CDR3 loop: CASSSVRGQVNNEQFF. Here the CDR3 DNA reads TGTGCCAGCAGCTCGGTGCGGGGGCAAGTTAACAATGAGCAGTTCTTC.

The chain couples TRBV28 to TRBJ2-7; D gene uncertain. The CDR3 sequence is 13 residues long. Germline lookup yields CDR1 MDHEN and CDR2 SYDVKM. Trimming removed 2 bases at V and 2 bases at J, with 7 bases between. This chain's CDR3 is CASSLPLPYEQYF. The CDR3 bases are TGTGCCAGCAGTTTACCCCTGCCCTACGAGCAGTACTTC.

J is TRBJ1-4 and V is TRBV5-1; maybe TRBD1 (5 bases). Germline assignment: CDR1 SGHRS and CDR2 YFSETQ. This CDR3 region has 16 residues. V lost 5 bases and J 4 bases, leaving 18 bases between the germline ends. The CDR3 spells CASRPGVGTVNEKLFF. CDR3 coding DNA: TGCGCCAGCAGACCGGGGGTGGGGACGGTTAATGAAAAACTGTTTTTT.

The rearrangement uses TRBV4-1 and TRBJ2-6; TRBD1 or TRBD2 may be the D gene (5 bases each). The CDR3 is made up of 17 amino acids. V shed 1 base and J shed 4 bases, with 14 bases lying between them. CDR1 MGHRA and CDR2 YSYEKL come from the germline V gene. The CDR3 coding sequence is TGCGCCAGCAGCCAAGCGACCACGGGACCCGGGGCCAACGTCCTGACTTTC. It yields the protein CASSQATTGPGANVLTF.